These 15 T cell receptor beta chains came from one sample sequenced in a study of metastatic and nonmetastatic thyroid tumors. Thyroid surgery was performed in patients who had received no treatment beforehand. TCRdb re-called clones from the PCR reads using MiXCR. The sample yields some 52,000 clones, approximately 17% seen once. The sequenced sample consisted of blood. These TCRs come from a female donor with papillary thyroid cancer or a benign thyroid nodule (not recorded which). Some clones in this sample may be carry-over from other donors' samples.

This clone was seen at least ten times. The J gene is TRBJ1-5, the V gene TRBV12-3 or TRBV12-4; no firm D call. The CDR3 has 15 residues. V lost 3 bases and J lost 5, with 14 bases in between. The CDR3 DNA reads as TGTGCCAGCAGTTTCCGACGGGATTCGGATCAGCCCCAGCATTTT. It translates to CASSFRRDSDQPQHF.

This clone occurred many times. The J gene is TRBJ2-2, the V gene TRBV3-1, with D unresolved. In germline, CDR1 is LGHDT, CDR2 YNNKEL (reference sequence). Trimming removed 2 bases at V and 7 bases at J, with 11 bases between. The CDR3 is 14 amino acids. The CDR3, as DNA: TGTGCCAGCAGCCAACATACCTTTGGCGGGGAGCTGTTTTTT. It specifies CASSQHTFGGELFF. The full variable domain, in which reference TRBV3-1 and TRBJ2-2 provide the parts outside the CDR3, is DTAVSQTPKYLVTQMGNDKSIKCEQNLGHDTMYWYKQDSKKFLKIMFSYNNKELIINETVPNRFSPKSPDKAHLNLHINSLELGDSAVYFCASSQHTFGGELFFGEGSRLTVL.

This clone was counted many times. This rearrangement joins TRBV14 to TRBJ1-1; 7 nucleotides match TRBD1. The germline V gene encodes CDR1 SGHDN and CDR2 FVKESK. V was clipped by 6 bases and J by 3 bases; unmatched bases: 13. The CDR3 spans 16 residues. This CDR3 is CASRKTGDFTYTEAFF. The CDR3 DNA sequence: TGTGCCAGCAGGAAAACAGGGGACTTTACCTACACTGAAGCTTTCTTT.

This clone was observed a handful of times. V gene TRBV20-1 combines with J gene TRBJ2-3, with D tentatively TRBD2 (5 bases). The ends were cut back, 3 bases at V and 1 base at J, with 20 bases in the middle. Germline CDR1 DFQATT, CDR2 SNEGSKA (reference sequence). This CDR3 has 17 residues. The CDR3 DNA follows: TGCAGTGCTAGCCCCCGTGAGGGCGAGAGTCGCACAGATACGCAGTATTTT. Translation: CSASPREGESRTDTQYF.

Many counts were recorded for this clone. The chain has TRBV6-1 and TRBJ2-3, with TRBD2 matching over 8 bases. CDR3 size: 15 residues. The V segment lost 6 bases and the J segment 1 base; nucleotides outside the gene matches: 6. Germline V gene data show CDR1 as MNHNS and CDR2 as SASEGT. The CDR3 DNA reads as TGTGCCAGCAGCCCTCGGGGGGGGGGCACAGATACGCAGTATTTT. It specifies CASSPRGGGTDTQYF.

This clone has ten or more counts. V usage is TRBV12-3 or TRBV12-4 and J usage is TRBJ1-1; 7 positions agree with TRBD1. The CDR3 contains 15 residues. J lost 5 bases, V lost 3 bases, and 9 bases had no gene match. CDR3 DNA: TGTGCCAGCAGTTTCGGATGGACAGGCTCTACTGAAGCTTTCTTT. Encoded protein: CASSFGWTGSTEAFF.

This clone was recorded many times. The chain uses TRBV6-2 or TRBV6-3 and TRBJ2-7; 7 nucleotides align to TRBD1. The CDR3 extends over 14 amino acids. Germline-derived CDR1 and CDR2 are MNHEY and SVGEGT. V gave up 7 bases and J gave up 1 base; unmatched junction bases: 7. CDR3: CASTTEDRSYEQYF. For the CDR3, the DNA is TGTGCCAGCACAACCGAGGACAGGTCCTACGAGCAGTACTTC.

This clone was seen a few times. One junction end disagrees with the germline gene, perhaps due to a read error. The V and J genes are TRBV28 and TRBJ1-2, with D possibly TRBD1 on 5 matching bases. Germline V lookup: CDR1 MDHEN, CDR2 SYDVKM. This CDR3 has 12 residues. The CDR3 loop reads CASSPHWDRRTF. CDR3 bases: TGTGCTAGCAGTCCCCACTGGGACCGGCGGACCTTC.

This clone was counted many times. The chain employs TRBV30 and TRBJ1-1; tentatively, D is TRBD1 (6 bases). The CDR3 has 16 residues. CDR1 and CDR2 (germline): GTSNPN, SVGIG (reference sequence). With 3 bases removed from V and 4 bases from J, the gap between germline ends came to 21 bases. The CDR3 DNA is TGTGCCTGGAGCCCGGGGAGGGGGGCTCTTGGCACTGAAGCTTTCTTT. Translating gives CAWSPGRGALGTEAFF.

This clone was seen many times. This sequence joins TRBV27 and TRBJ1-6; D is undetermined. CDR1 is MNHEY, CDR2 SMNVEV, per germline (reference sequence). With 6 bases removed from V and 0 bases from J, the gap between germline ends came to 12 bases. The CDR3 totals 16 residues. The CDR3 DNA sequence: TGTGCCAGCAGAAGGGAACTCCGCTCCTATAATTCACCCCTCCACTTT. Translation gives CASRRELRSYNSPLHF.

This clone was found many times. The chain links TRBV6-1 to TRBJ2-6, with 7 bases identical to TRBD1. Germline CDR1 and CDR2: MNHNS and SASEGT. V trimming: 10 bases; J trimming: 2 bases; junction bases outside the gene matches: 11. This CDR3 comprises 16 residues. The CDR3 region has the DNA TGTGCCACAAACAGGGGAGTATCTGCTGGGGCCAACGTCCTGACTTTC. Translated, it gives CATNRGVSAGANVLTF.

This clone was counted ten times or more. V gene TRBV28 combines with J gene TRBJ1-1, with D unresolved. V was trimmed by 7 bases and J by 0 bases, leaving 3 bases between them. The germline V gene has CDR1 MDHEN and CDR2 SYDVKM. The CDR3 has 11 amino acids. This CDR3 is CASTVNTEAFF. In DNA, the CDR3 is TGTGCCAGCACGGTGAACACTGAAGCTTTCTTT.

The DNA of the CDR3 is TGTGCCACCATTAGAGGGGCGATCGGCGATCAGTACTTC. Translating it yields CATIRGAIGDQYF. The chain couples TRBV24-1 to TRBJ2-7; D might be TRBD1 or TRBD2, each matching 5 bases. Germline V gives CDR1 KGHDR, CDR2 SFDVKD. The CDR3 is 13 amino acids. Trimming took off 8 bases at V and 10 bases at J, with 20 bases between the two ends.

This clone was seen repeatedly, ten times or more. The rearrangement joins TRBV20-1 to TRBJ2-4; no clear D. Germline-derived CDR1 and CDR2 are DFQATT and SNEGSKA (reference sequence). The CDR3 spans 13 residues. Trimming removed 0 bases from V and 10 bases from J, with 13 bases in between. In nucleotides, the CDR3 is TGCAGTGCTAGAGATGGGTTGACCGGTATTCAGTACTTC. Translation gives CSARDGLTGIQYF.

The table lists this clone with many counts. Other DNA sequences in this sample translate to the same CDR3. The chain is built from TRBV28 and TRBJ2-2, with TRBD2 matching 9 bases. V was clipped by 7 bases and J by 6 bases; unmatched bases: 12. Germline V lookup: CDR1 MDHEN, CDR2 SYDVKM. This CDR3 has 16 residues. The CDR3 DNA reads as TGTGCCAGCATAGGGGTCGGCGGGAGGGTCTCCGGGGAGCTGTTTTTT. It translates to CASIGVGGRVSGELFF.